The T cell receptor beta chain described here comes from a study of T cell responses to AZD1222 COVID-19 vaccine. Study-wide background: Second doses were pooled across both intervals (about 4 or about 12 weeks).

Regarding the study as a whole: Spike-specific TCR breadth and depth went up after people got two AZD1222 doses. AZD1222 recipients seropositive at baseline numbered only 6 or 7.

Sequencing was performed with immunoSEQ multiplex PCR; in TCRdb, only in-frame clones are kept and a portion is missing. The sample has 150,000 or so clones; around 93% are singletons. With respect to this clone: The antigen is not known.

This CDR3 has 14 residues. Germline V CDR1 and CDR2: SGHAT, FQNNGV. The V and J ends lost 6 bases and 1 base respectively, with 11 bases between them. Sequences were derived from peripheral blood, sampled on day 0 of AZD1222 vaccination. The rearrangement links TRBV11-2 to TRBJ2-3, with D perhaps given as TRBD1 or TRBD2 (5 bases each). This receptor was identified in an adult in good health. The CDR3: CASRWDGGTDTQYF. DNA for the CDR3: TGTGCCAGCAGATGGGACGGGGGCACAGATACGCAGTATTTT. Variable domain in full (rest from reference TRBV11-2 and TRBJ2-3): EAGVAQSPRYKIIEKRQSVAFWCNPISGHATLYWYQQILGQGPKLLIQFQNNGVVDDSQLPKDRFSAERLKGVDSTLKIQPAKLEDSAVYLCASRWDGGTDTQYFGPGTRLTVL.